A single count supports the clone carrying this TCR beta chain. The CDR3 runs 15 residues. CDR1 is LGHDT and CDR2 is YNNKEL in the germline V gene (reference sequence). Between the trimmed V and J ends, which lost 2 bases and 4 bases, there was a span of 14 bases. Clones were sequenced by immunoSEQ multiplex PCR, and TCRdb holds only the in-frame ones, with some missing. Here the sample spans fewer than 400,000 clones, approximately 89% being singletons. Ages ranged from about 18 to 89 years, with residence in about two dozen US areas. Participants were placed into cohorts based on the clinical history they reported. These data belong to a study of blood T cell repertoires in COVID-19. Study in general: The United States, Italy and Spain supplied acute and convalescent COVID-19 samples. T cells, B-cell-depleted T cells, or PBMCs provided the cDNA or gDNA that served as material.

The rearrangement joins TRBV3-1 (or the pseudogene TRBV3-2) to TRBJ2-5; D ambiguous. The sample taken for sequencing was PBMCs or T cells enriched from blood (not recorded which). The sequence derives from a man under 40 who had recovered from COVID-19. The CDR3 here is CASSQQIADVETQYF. CDR3 in DNA: TGTGCCAGCAGCCAACAAATCGCGGATGTAGAGACCCAGTACTTC.